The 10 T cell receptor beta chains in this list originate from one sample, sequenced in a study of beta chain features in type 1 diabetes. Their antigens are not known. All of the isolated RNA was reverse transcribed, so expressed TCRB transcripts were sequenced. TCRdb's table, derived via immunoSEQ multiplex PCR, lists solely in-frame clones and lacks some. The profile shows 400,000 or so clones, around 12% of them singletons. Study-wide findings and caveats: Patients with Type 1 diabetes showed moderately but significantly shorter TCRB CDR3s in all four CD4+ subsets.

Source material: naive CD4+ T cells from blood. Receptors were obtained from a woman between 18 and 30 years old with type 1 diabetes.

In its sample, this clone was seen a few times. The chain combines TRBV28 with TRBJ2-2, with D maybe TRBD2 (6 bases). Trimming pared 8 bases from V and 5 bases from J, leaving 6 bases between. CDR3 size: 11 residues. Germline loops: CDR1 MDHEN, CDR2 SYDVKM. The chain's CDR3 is CASAGTGELFF. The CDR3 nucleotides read TGTGCCAGCGCGGGGACCGGGGAGCTGTTTTTT.

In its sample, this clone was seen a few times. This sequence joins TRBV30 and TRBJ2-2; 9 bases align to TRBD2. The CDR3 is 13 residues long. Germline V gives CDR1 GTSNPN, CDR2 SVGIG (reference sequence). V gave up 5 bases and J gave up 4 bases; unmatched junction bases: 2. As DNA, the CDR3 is TGTGCCTGGGAGGGACTAGCCACCGGGGAGCTGTTTTTT. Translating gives CAWEGLATGELFF.

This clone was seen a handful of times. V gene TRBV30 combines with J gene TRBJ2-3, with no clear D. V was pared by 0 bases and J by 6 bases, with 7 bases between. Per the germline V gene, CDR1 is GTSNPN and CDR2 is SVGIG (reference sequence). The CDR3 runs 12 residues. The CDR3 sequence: CAWSVSRDTQYF. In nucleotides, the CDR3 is TGTGCCTGGAGTGTAAGTCGGGATACGCAGTATTTT. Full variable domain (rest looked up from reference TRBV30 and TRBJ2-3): SQTIHQWPATLVQPVGSPLSLECTVEGTSNPNLYWYRQAAGRGLQLLFYSVGIGQISSEVPQNLSASRPQDRQFILSSKKLLLSDSGFYLCAWSVSRDTQYFGPGTRLTVL.

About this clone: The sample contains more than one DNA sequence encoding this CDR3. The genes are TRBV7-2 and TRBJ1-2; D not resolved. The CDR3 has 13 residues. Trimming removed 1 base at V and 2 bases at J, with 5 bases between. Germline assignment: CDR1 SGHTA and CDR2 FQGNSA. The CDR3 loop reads CASSLGQNYGYTF. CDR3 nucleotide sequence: TGTGCCAGCAGCTTAGGGCAGAACTATGGCTACACCTTC.

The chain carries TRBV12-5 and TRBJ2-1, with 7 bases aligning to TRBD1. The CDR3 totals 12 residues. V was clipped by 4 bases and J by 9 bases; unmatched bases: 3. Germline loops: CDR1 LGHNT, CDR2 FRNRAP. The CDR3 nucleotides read TGTGCTAGTGGTTCCCGACAGGGTGAGCAGTTCTTC. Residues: CASGSRQGEQFF.

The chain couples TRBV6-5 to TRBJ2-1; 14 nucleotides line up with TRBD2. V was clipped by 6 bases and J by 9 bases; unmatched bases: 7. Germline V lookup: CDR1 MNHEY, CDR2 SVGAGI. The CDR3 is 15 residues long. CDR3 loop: CASRLGLAGGTEQFF. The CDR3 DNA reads TGTGCCAGCAGACTCGGACTAGCGGGAGGCACTGAGCAGTTCTTC.

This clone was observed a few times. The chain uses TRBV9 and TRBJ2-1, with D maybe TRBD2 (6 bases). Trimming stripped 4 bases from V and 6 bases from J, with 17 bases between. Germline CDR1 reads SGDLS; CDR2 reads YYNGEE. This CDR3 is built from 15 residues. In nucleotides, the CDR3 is TGTGCCAGCAGCACCAGCCCGGGAGTTGGCAATGAGCAGTTCTTC. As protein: CASSTSPGVGNEQFF.

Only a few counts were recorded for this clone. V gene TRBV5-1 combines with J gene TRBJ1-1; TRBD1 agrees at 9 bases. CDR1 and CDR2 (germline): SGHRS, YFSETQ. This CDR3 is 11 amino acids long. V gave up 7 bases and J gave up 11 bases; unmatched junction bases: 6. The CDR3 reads CASCGTGRAFF. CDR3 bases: TGCGCCAGCTGTGGGACAGGGAGGGCTTTCTTT. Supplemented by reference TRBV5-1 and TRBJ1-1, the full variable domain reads KAGVTQTPRYLIKTRGQQVTLSCSPISGHRSVSWYQQTPGQGLQFLFEYFSETQRNKGNFPGRFSGRQFSNSRSEMNVSTLELGDSALYLCASCGTGRAFFGQGTRLTVV.

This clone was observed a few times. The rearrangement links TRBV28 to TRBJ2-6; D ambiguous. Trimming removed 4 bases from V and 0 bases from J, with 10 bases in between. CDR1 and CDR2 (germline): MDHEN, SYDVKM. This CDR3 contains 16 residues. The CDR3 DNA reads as TGTGCCAGCAGTTCTCTGCGGATCTCTGGGGCCAACGTCCTGACTTTC. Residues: CASSSLRISGANVLTF.

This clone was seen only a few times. The CDR3 nucleotides read TGTGCCAGCAGCCCGTGGTGGGGGACACCTACCTCTGGGGCCAACGTCCTGACTTTC. Encoded protein: CASSPWWGTPTSGANVLTF. The chain uses TRBV5-4 and TRBJ2-6; D is possibly TRBD1 (6 bases). Between the trimmed V and J ends, which lost 4 bases and 0 bases, there was a span of 20 bases. CDR1 is SGHNT, CDR2 YYREEE, per germline (reference sequence). The CDR3 contains 19 residues. Drawing the rest from reference TRBV5-4 and TRBJ2-6, the complete variable domain is ETGVTQSPTHLIKTRGQQVTLRCSSQSGHNTVSWYQQALGQGPQFIFQYYREEENGRGNFPPRFSGLQFPNYSSELNVNALELDDSALYLCASSPWWGTPTSGANVLTFGAGSRLTVL.